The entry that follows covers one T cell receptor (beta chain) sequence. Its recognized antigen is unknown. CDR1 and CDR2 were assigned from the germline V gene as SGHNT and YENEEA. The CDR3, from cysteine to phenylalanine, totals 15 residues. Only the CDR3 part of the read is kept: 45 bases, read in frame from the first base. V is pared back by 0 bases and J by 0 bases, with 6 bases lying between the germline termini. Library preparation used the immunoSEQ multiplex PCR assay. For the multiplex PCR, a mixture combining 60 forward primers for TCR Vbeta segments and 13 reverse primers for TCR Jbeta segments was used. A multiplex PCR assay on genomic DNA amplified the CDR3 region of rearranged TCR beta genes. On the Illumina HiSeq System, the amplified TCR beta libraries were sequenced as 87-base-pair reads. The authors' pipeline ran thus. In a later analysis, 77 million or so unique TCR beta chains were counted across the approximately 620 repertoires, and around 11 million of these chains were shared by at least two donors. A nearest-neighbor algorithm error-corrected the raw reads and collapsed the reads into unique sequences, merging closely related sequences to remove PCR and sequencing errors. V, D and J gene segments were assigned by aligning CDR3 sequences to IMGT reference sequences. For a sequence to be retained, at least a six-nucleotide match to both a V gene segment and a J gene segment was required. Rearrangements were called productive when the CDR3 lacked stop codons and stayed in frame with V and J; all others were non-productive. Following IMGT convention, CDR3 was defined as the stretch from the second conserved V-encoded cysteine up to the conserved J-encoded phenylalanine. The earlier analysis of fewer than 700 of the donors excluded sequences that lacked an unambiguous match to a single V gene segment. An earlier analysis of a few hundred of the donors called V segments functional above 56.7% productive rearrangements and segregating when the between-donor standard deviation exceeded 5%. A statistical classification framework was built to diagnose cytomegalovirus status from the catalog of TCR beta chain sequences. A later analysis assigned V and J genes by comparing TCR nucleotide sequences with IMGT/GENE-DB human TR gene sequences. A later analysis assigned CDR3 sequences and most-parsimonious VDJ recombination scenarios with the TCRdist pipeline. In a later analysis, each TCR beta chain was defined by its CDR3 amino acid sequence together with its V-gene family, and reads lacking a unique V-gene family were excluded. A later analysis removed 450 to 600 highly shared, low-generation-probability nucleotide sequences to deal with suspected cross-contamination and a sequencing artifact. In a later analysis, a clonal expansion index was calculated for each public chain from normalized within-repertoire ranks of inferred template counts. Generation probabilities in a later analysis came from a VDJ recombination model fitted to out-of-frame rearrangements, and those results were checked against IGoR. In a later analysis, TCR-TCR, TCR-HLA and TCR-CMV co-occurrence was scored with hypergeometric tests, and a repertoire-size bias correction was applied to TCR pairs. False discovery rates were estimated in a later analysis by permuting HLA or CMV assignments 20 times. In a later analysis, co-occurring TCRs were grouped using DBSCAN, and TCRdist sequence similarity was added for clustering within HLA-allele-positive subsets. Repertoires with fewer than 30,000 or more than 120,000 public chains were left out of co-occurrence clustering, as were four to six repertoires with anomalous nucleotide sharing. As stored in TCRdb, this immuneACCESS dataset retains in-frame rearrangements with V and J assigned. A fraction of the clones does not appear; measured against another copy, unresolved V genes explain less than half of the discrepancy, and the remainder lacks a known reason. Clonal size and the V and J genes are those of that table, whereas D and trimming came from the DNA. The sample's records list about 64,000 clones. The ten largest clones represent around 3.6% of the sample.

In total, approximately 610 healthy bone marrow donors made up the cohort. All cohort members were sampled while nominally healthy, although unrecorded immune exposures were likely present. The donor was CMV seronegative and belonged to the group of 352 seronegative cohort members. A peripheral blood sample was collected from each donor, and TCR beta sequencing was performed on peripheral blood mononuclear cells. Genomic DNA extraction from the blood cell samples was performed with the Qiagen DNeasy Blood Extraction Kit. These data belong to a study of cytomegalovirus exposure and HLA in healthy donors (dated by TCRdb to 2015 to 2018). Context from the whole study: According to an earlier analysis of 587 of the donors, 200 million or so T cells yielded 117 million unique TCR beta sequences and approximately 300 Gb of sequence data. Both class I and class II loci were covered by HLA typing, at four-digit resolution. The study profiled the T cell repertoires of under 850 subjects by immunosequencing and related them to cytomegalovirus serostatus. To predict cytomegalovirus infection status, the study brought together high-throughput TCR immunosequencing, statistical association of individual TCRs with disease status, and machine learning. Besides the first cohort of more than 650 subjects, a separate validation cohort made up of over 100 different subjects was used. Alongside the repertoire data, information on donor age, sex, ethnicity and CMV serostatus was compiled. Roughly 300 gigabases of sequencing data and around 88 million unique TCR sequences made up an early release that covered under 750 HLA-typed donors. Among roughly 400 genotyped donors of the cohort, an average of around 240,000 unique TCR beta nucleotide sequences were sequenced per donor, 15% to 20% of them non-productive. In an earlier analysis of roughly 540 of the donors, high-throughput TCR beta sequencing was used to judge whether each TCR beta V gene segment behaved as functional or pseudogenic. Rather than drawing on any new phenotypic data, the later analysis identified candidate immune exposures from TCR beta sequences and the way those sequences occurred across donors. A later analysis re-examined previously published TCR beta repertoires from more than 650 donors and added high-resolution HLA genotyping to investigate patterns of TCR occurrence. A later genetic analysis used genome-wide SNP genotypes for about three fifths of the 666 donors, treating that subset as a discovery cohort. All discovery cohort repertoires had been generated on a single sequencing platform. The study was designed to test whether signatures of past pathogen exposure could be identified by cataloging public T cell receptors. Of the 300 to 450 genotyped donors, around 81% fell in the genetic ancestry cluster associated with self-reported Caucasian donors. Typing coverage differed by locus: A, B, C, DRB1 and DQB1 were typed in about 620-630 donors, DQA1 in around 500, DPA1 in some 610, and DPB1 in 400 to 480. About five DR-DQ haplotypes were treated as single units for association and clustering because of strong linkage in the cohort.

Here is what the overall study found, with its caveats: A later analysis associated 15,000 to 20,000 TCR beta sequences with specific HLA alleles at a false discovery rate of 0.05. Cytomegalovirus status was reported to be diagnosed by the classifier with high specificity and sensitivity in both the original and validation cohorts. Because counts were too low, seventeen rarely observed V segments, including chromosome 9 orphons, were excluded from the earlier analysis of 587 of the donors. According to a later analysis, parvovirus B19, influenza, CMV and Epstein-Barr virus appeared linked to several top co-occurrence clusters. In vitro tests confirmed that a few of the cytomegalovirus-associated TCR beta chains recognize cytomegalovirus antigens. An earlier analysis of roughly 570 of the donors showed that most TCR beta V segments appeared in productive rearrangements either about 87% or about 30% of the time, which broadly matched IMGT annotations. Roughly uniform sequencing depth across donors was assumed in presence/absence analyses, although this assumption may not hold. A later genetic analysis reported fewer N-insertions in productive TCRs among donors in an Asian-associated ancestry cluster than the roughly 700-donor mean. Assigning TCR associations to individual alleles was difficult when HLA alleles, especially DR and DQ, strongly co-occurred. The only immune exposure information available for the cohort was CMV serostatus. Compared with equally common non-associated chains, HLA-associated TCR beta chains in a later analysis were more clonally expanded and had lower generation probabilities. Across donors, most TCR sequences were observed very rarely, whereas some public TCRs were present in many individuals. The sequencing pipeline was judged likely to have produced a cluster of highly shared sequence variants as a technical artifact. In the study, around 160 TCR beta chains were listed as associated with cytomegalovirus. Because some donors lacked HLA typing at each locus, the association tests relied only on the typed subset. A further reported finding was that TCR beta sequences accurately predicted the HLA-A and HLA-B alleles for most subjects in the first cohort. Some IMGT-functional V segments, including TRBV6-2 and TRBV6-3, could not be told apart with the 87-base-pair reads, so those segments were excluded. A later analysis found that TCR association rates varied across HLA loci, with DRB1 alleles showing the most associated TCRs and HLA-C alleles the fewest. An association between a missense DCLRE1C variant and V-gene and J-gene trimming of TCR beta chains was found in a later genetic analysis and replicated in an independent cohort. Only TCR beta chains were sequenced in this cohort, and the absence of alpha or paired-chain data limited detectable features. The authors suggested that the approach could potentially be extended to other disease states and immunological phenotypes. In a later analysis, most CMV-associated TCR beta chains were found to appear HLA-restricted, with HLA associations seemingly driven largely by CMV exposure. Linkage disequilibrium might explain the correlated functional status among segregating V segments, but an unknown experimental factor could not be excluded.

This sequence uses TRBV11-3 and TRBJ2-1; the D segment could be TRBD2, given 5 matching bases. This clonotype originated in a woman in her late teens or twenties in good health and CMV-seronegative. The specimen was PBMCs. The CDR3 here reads CASSLDGSSYNEQFF. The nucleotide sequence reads TGTGCCAGCAGCTTAGATGGGAGCTCCTACAATGAGCAGTTCTTC.